This entry lists 20 T cell receptor beta chains sequenced from one sample in a study of cytomegalovirus exposure and HLA in healthy donors. PCR used 60 Vbeta primers and 13 Jbeta primers. Here immunoSEQ multiplex PCR was the method, and the copy in TCRdb shows in-frame clones only, minus some. The sample records around 100,000 clones, about 77% being singletons. Sequenced sample: PBMCs. Receptors originate from a woman aged 18-29 years in good health and CMV-seropositive.

This chain uses TRBV29-1 with TRBJ2-3; D perhaps matches TRBD2 (7 bases). Germline V gene lookup returns CDR1 SQVTM and CDR2 ANQGSEA. This CDR3 is 12 amino acids long. V lost 7 bases to trimming and J lost 5 bases, with 13 bases between them. The CDR3 reads CSGQAGVDTQYF. The CDR3 DNA reads as TGCAGCGGACAGGCGGGGGTAGATACGCAGTATTTT.

The rearrangement links TRBV4-2 to TRBJ2-7; D gene uncertain. The germline V and J ends were trimmed by 1 base and 4 bases, with 14 bases remaining between them. Per the germline V gene, CDR1 is LGHNA and CDR2 is YNFKEQ. The CDR3 is 15 amino acids. The CDR3 coding sequence is TGTGCCAGCAGCCAAGTACGCGATCCCTTTTACGAGCAGTACTTC. Protein product: CASSQVRDPFYEQYF.

The rearrangement links TRBV25-1 to TRBJ2-7, with 10 bases aligning to TRBD1. The CDR3 sequence is 15 residues long. The germline gives CDR1 MGHDK, CDR2 SYGVNS. J gave up 1 base and V 6 bases, and 6 bases lay outside the gene matches. CDR3 protein: CASRMTGGASYEQYF. CDR3 bases: TGTGCCAGCAGGATGACAGGGGGCGCATCCTACGAGCAGTACTTC.

This clone has more than one count but fewer than ten. The rearrangement links TRBV5-1 to TRBJ2-1; TRBD2 agrees at 11 bases. Trimming at V came to 1 base and at J to 4 bases, leaving 10 bases not matched to a gene. Germline loops: CDR1 SGHRS, CDR2 YFSETQ. The CDR3 sequence is 18 residues long. The CDR3 loop is CASSLRTSGGRGYNEQFF. The CDR3 nucleotides read TGCGCCAGCAGCTTGAGAACTAGCGGGGGCCGGGGTTACAATGAGCAGTTCTTC. The full variable domain, rest sourced from reference TRBV5-1 and TRBJ2-1, is KAGVTQTPRYLIKTRGQQVTLSCSPISGHRSVSWYQQTPGQGLQFLFEYFSETQRNKGNFPGRFSGRQFSNSRSEMNVSTLELGDSALYLCASSLRTSGGRGYNEQFFGPGTRLTVL.

The V and J genes are TRBV13 and TRBJ2-5; either TRBD1 or TRBD2 may fit D (5 bases each). The J call is doubtful: the DNA matches TRBJ2-7 better. Germline V lookup: CDR1 PRHDT, CDR2 FYEKMQ (reference sequence). This CDR3 spans 15 amino acids. The CDR3 bases are TGTGCCAGCAGCCCCCCTGGTGGGGGCTCCTACGAGCAGTACTTC. As protein: CASSPPGGGSYEQYF.

The V and J genes are TRBV9 and TRBJ2-2; D perhaps matches TRBD2 (6 bases). The CDR3 spans 15 residues. CDR1 and CDR2 from the germline V gene are SGDLS and YYNGEE. The ends were cut back, 2 bases at V and 2 bases at J, with 10 bases in the middle. The CDR3 is CASSVGTLNTGELFF. The CDR3 region has the DNA TGTGCCAGCAGCGTTGGGACTCTAAACACCGGGGAGCTGTTTTTT. Together with reference TRBV9 and TRBJ2-2, the CDR3 gives the full variable domain: DSGVTQTPKHLITATGQRVTLRCSPRSGDLSVYWYQQSLDQGLQFLIQYYNGEERAKGNILERFSAQQFPDLHSELNLSSLELGDSALYFCASSVGTLNTGELFFGEGSRLTVL.

This chain joins TRBV29-1 and TRBJ2-7; no reliable D call. In germline, CDR1 is SQVTM, CDR2 ANQGSEA. V was cut by 5 bases and J by 0 bases, with 11 bases left in between. The CDR3 runs 13 residues. CDR3 protein: CSVYYVNSYEQYF. For the CDR3, the DNA is TGCAGCGTTTACTACGTGAACTCCTACGAGCAGTACTTC.

This clone occurred once. The junction shows a germline mismatch at one end, possibly a read error. The chain combines TRBV7-7 with TRBJ2-1; TRBD1 might be the D (5 bases). The CDR3 covers 14 residues. Germline V CDR1 and CDR2: SSHAT, FNYEAQ (reference sequence). Here the CDR3 reads CASSLSGSGNEQFF. In DNA form, the CDR3 reads TGTGCTAGCAGCTTATCAGGGTCGGGCAATGAGCAGTTCTTC.

The chain recombines TRBV7-6 with TRBJ2-1; 14 bases are a match to TRBD2. Germline values: CDR1 SGHVS, CDR2 FNYEAQ. The CDR3 covers 18 residues. The trim removed 2 bases at V and 7 bases at J, leaving 10 bases unmatched. CDR3 in amino acids: CASSLPRRLAGGRNEQFF. For the CDR3, the DNA is TGTGCCAGCAGCTTACCCCGGCGACTAGCGGGAGGGAGAAATGAGCAGTTCTTC. The full variable domain, completed using reference TRBV7-6 and TRBJ2-1, is GAGVSQSPRYKVTKRGQDVALRCDPISGHVSLYWYRQALGQGPEFLTYFNYEAQQDKSGLPNDRFSAERPEGSISTLTIQRTEQRDSAMYRCASSLPRRLAGGRNEQFFGPGTRLTVL.

On this clone itself: Sequence at one end of the junction differs from germline and may be a read error. The chain recombines TRBV7-7 with TRBJ2-1; maybe TRBD2 (5 bases). This CDR3 region has 13 residues. From germline, CDR1 is SSHAT and CDR2 FNYEAQ (reference sequence). CDR3 sequence: CASSERRDNEQFF. DNA of the CDR3: TGTGCTAGCAGCGAGAGGCGGGACAATGAGCAGTTCTTC.

The chain recombines TRBV5-1 with TRBJ2-1, with 12 bases identical to TRBD2. V was pared by 0 bases and J by 9 bases, with 7 bases of the junction left unmatched. The CDR3 has 16 residues. Germline V gene lookup returns CDR1 SGHRS and CDR2 YFSETQ. The CDR3 here is CASSLVASGGAGEQFF. CDR3 bases: TGCGCCAGCAGCTTGGTCGCTAGCGGGGGGGCCGGTGAGCAGTTCTTC.

J is TRBJ2-5 and V is TRBV6-5, with 8 positions matching TRBD2. The CDR3 loop spans 16 amino acids. The ends lost 0 bases at V and 3 bases at J; junction bases unmatched: 6. Germline V gene sequence: CDR1 MNHEY, CDR2 SVGAGI. In nucleotides, the CDR3 is TGTGCCAGCAGTTACTCCCCCACTAGCGGTAAAGAGACCCAGTACTTC. Its protein is CASSYSPTSGKETQYF.

This sequence joins TRBV10-3 and TRBJ1-1; TRBD1 matches 7 bases. Germline loops: CDR1 ENHRY, CDR2 SYGVKD. J was trimmed by 5 bases and V by 6 bases; bases with no gene match: 15. This CDR3 comprises 16 residues. The CDR3 sequence: CAISSTGSQKGTEAFF. For the CDR3, the DNA is TGTGCCATCAGCTCGACAGGGTCGCAGAAGGGGACTGAAGCTTTCTTT.

CDR3 loop: CASSLSGATYEQYF. The CDR3, as DNA: TGTGCCAGCAGCTTATCTGGGGCGACCTACGAGCAGTACTTC. The chain employs TRBV7-2 and TRBJ2-7, with D maybe TRBD1 (5 bases). Germline CDR1 and CDR2: SGHTA and FQGNSA. This CDR3 spans 14 amino acids. Between the trimmed V and J ends, which lost 2 bases and 2 bases, there was a span of 10 bases.

This chain connects TRBV2 to TRBJ1-2; 10 bases line up with TRBD1. This CDR3 is built from 14 residues. Germline loops: CDR1 SNHLY, CDR2 FYNNEI. J lost 2 bases, V lost 3 bases, and 0 bases had no gene match. In DNA, the CDR3 is TGTGCCAGCAGTGAGGACAGGGGGAACTATGGCTACACCTTC. Encoded protein: CASSEDRGNYGYTF.

The rearrangement links TRBV5-1 to TRBJ2-7, with 9 bases lining up with TRBD2. There are 16 residues in the CDR3. Germline loops: CDR1 SGHRS, CDR2 YFSETQ. After removal of 3 bases from V and 1 base from J, the junction contained 8 bases not matched to a gene. The DNA for the CDR3 is TGCGCCAGCAGCTCCGGGGGCGGGAGGGCTTCCTACGAGCAGTACTTC. Its protein is CASSSGGGRASYEQYF.

The chain couples TRBV5-4 to TRBJ2-7, with TRBD2 identical over 10 bases. V trimming: 2 bases; J trimming: 4 bases; junction bases outside the gene matches: 6. Germline values: CDR1 SGHNT, CDR2 YYREEE (reference sequence). The CDR3 length is 15 residues. As DNA, the CDR3 is TGTGCCAGCAGCTTAGGAGGACTAGCGGTATACGAGCAGTACTTC. Translation gives CASSLGGLAVYEQYF.

V and J are TRBV2 and TRBJ2-1; 9 nucleotides match TRBD2. The CDR3 contains 17 residues. V was pared by 8 bases and J by 0 bases, with 11 bases of the junction left unmatched. CDR1 is SNHLY, CDR2 FYNNEI, per germline. In DNA form, the CDR3 reads TGTGCCAGCTCTCCCGACCAACTAGCGGGCTCCTACAATGAGCAGTTCTTC. Its protein product is CASSPDQLAGSYNEQFF.

This clone ranks as medium-sized. J is TRBJ1-4 and V is TRBV19, with D hard to call. This CDR3 has 13 amino acids. V was pared by 5 bases and J by 5 bases, with 9 bases between. Germline-derived CDR1 and CDR2 are LNHDA and SQIVND (reference sequence). CDR3 nucleotides: TGTGCCAGTAGTTTGCAGAAGAATGAAAAACTGTTTTTT. This gives the protein CASSLQKNEKLFF.

The chain uses TRBV18 and TRBJ2-1; D is possibly TRBD1 (5 bases). Germline CDR1 and CDR2: KGHSH and LQKENI. Trimming stripped 1 base from V and 4 bases from J, with 14 bases between. The length of the CDR3 is 16 residues. For the CDR3, the DNA is TGTGCCAGCTCACCACTGCCAGGGCAGGCGTACAATGAGCAGTTCTTC. Translated, it gives CASSPLPGQAYNEQFF. Using reference TRBV18 and TRBJ2-1 for the parts outside the CDR3, the full variable domain is NAGVMQNPRHLVRRRGQEARLRCSPMKGHSHVYWYRQLPEEGLKFMVYLQKENIIDESGMPKERFSAEFPKEGPSILRIQQVVRGDSAAYFCASSPLPGQAYNEQFFGPGTRLTVL.